The 13 T cell receptor beta chains below come from one sample, sequenced in a study of PD-1 blockade in classical Hodgkin lymphoma. Assay used: immunoSEQ multiplex PCR; TCRdb lists only in-frame clones, some missing. The table includes about 13,000 clones, roughly 75% detected once. Each patient's relapse followed autologous stem cell transplantation, and brentuximab vedotin exposure varied. Sequencing was performed on peripheral blood mononuclear cells (PBMCs), taken at baseline. These receptors were taken from a human donor with classical Hodgkin lymphoma.

The V gene is TRBV6-5, the J gene TRBJ1-5; tentative D call: TRBD1 (5 bases). Trimming pared 3 bases from V and 6 bases from J, leaving 9 bases between. This CDR3 region has 13 residues. Germline V gene sequence: CDR1 MNHEY, CDR2 SVGAGI. The CDR3 loop reads CASSYEGIQPQHF. DNA of the CDR3: TGTGCCAGCAGTTATGAGGGGATTCAGCCCCAGCATTTT.

This clone was recorded a few times. V usage is TRBV19 and J usage is TRBJ2-2; D remains ambiguous. The V end was cut by 7 bases, the J end by 5 bases, with 14 bases between. CDR3 size: 14 residues. Germline assignment: CDR1 LNHDA and CDR2 SQIVND (reference sequence). The CDR3 is CASNWASQTGELFF. The CDR3 DNA reads TGTGCCAGTAATTGGGCTAGTCAAACCGGGGAGCTGTTTTTT.

The CDR3 loop reads CASSLFPDRSNYGYTF. The CDR3 coding sequence is TGTGCCAGCAGTTTATTCCCGGACAGGTCTAACTATGGCTACACCTTC. This chain links TRBV27 with TRBJ1-2, with 7 bases matching TRBD1. CDR3 length: 16 amino acids. CDR1 MNHEY and CDR2 SMNVEV come from the germline V gene (reference sequence). Trimming cost V 1 base and J 0 bases; bases outside gene matches: 5.

This clone was seen more than once but under ten times. The chain links TRBV18 to TRBJ1-5; D unresolved. The CDR3 is 14 amino acids. Germline loops: CDR1 KGHSH, CDR2 LQKENI. Trimming took off 2 bases at V and 4 bases at J, with 9 bases between the two ends. The CDR3 loop is CASSPVRANQPQHF. The CDR3 nucleotides are TGTGCCAGCTCACCAGTCAGAGCGAATCAGCCCCAGCATTTT.

This clone was counted once. CDR3 region: CASNLAGSYNEQFF. For the CDR3, the DNA is TGCGCCAGCAATCTAGCGGGGTCCTACAATGAGCAGTTCTTC. The J gene is TRBJ2-1, the V gene TRBV5-1, with TRBD2 identical over 9 bases. After removal of 6 bases from V and 1 base from J, the junction contained 2 bases not matched to a gene. This CDR3 is 14 amino acids long. Germline CDR1 SGHRS, CDR2 YFSETQ.

The chain links TRBV20-1 to TRBJ1-2; TRBD1 aligns across 7 bases. V lost 7 bases to trimming and J lost 6 bases; unmatched junction nucleotides: 5. The germline CDR1 and CDR2 sequences are DFQATT and SNEGSKA (reference sequence). The CDR3 runs 11 residues. For the CDR3, the DNA is TGCAGTGTTCAGGGGGGCCATGGCTACACCTTC. Amino acids: CSVQGGHGYTF.

The chain links TRBV29-1 to TRBJ2-2; 13 nucleotides agree with TRBD2. Germline V gene lookup returns CDR1 SQVTM and CDR2 ANQGSEA. V lost 5 bases and J lost 3; bases outside the gene matches: 6. The CDR3 has 16 amino acids. The CDR3 DNA is TGCAGCGTTCTGACTAGCGGGGGGTCCTACACCGGGGAGCTGTTTTTT. It codes for CSVLTSGGSYTGELFF.

This chain links TRBV19 with TRBJ1-1; TRBD1 matches 7 bases. CDR1 and CDR2 from the germline V gene are LNHDA and SQIVND (reference sequence). The CDR3 contains 14 residues. V trimming: 5 bases; J trimming: 0 bases; junction bases outside the gene matches: 3. The CDR3 DNA reads as TGTGCCAGTAGTTTAGGACAGGTGAACACTGAAGCTTTCTTT. This gives the protein CASSLGQVNTEAFF.

This chain joins TRBV29-1 and TRBJ2-2; D call uncertain. The CDR3 has 12 amino acids. V lost 4 bases and J lost 4, with 7 bases in between. Germline values: CDR1 SQVTM, CDR2 ANQGSEA. CDR3 DNA: TGCAGCGTTGGGGGATTCACCGGGGAGCTGTTTTTT. Protein: CSVGGFTGELFF.

The rearrangement links TRBV10-3 to TRBJ1-2; tentative D call: TRBD1 (5 bases). V shed 8 bases and J shed 0 bases, with 16 bases lying between them. The V gene's germline CDR1 is ENHRY and CDR2 SYGVKD. CDR3 size: 15 residues. CDR3 sequence: CAIANRKGTNYGYTF. The CDR3 DNA follows: TGTGCCATCGCAAACAGGAAAGGAACTAACTATGGCTACACCTTC.

V is TRBV19 and J is TRBJ2-7, with D perhaps assigned TRBD1 or TRBD2 (5 bases each). V was cut by 8 bases and J by 6 bases, with 17 bases left in between. This CDR3 comprises 13 residues. Germline lookup yields CDR1 LNHDA and CDR2 SQIVND (reference sequence). In nucleotides, the CDR3 is TGTGCCAGTTGTCTAATGCTTGGGGGCGAGCAGTACTTC. It codes for CASCLMLGGEQYF. Based on the CDR3 plus reference TRBV19 and TRBJ2-7, the full variable domain is DGGITQSPKYLFRKEGQNVTLSCEQNLNHDAMYWYRQDPGQGLRLIYYSQIVNDFQKGDIAEGYSVSREKKESFPLTVTSAQKNPTAFYLCASCLMLGGEQYFGPGTRLTVT.

This chain joins TRBV2 and TRBJ2-3; 8 nucleotides align to TRBD2. V lost 7 bases and J lost 13; bases outside the gene matches: 10. The germline CDR1 and CDR2 sequences are SNHLY and FYNNEI. The CDR3 contains 12 residues. The CDR3 loop is CASTPETSVEYF. In DNA form, the CDR3 reads TGTGCCAGCACTCCTGAGACTAGCGTTGAGTATTTT. Based on the CDR3 plus reference TRBV2 and TRBJ2-3, the full variable domain is EPEVTQTPSHQVTQMGQEVILRCVPISNHLYFYWYRQILGQKVEFLVSFYNNEISEKSEIFDDQFSVERPDGSNFTLKIRSTKLEDSAMYFCASTPETSVEYFGPGTRLTVL.

This clone was observed once. The chain combines TRBV23-1 with TRBJ1-5, with D possibly TRBD1 on 5 matching bases. TRBV23-1 counts as an open reading frame of uncertain function. The CDR3 is 15 residues long. V lost 6 bases and J lost 4, with 16 bases in between. The CDR3 loop reads CASSQVRGPNQPQHF. CDR3 nucleotides: TGCGCCAGCAGCCAAGTTAGGGGCCCGAATCAGCCCCAGCATTTT.